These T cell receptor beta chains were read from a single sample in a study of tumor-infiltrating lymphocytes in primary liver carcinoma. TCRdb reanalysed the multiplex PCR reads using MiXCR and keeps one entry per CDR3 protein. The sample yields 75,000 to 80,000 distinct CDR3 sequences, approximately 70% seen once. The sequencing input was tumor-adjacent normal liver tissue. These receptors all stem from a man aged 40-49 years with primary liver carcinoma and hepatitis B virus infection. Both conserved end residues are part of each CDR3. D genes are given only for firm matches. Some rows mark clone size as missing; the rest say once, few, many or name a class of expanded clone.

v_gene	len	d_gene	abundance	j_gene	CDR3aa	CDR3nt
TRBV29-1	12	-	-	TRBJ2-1	CSIEAEWNERFF	TGCAGCATTGAAGCGGAATGGAATGAGCGGTTCTTC
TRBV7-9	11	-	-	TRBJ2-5	CANSLKETQYF	TGTGCCAACAGTCTGAAAGAGACCCAGTACTTC
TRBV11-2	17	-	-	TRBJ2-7	CASSLEILGQATYEQYF	TGTGCCAGCAGTTTAGAGATCTTAGGACAAGCAACCTACGAGCAGTACTTC
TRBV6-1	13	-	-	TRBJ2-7	CIGAPNRRYEQYF	TGTATTGGGGCTCCAAACAGGAGGTACGAGCAGTACTTC
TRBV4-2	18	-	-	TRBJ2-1	CASRQDQGTTGWANEQFF	TGCGCCAGCAGGCAAGACCAGGGTACTACCGGATGGGCAAATGAGCAGTTCTTC
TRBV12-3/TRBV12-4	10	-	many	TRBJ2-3	CASGQDTQYF	TGTGCCAGCGGACAGGATACGCAGTATTTT
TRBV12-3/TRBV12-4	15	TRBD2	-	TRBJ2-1	CASRFSGRGNHEQFF	TGTGCCAGTAGATTTAGCGGGAGGGGTAATCATGAGCAGTTCTTC
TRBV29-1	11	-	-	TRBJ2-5	CSVGSIETQYF	TGCAGCGTGGGGTCGATAGAGACCCAGTACTTC
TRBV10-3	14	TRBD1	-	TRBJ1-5	CASGGTGNNRPHHF	TGTGCCTCAGGGGGGACAGGGAACAATCGGCCACATCATTTT
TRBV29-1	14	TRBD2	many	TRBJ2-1	CSVEPSGSLNEQFF	TGCAGCGTTGAACCTAGCGGGAGTTTGAATGAGCAGTTCTTC
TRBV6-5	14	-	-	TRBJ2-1	CASSYLTGDNEQFF	TGTGCCAGCAGTTACCTCACGGGGGACAATGAGCAATTCTTC
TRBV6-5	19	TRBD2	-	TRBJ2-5	CASTRTALVAGGPSETQYF	TGTGCCAGCACACGGACGGCGTTGGTAGCGGGAGGGCCGTCAGAGACCCAGTACTTC
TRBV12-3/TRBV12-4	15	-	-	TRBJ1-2	CASSLWADSEGGYTF	TGTGCCAGCAGTTTATGGGCGGACAGCGAGGGGGGCTACACCTTC
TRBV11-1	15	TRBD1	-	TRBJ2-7	CTSSLGQGIIGEQYF	TGTACCAGCAGCCTTGGACAGGGAATAATTGGCGAGCAGTACTTC
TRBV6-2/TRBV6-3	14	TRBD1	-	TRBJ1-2	CASNYLDRVDGYTF	TGTGCCAGCAATTACCTTGACAGGGTTGATGGCTACACCTTC
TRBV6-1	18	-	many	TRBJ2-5	CASYRVGLSYLGYETQYF	TGTGCCAGCTACCGGGTGGGACTTTCCTATCTGGGGTACGAGACCCAGTACTTC